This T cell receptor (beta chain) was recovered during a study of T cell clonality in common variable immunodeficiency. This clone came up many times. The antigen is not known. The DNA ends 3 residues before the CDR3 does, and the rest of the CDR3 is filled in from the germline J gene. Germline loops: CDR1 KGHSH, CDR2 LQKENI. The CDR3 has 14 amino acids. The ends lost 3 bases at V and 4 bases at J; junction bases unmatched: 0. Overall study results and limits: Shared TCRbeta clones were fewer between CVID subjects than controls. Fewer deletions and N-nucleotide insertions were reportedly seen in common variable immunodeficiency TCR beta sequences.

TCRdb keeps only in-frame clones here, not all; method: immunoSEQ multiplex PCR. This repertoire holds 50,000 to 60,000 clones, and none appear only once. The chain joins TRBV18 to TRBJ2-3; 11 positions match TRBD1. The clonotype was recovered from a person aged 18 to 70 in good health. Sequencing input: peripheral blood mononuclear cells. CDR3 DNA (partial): TGTGCCAGCTCACCGGGACAGGGGGCAGATACG. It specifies CASSPGQGADT. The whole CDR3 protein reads CASSPGQGADTQYF.